Presented here are 28 T cell receptor beta chains from one specimen sequenced in a study of CD8 T cells in Susac syndrome. Roughly 0.45 to 1 ug RNA was reverse transcribed with random hexamers. Each CDR3 protein gets one entry after TCRdb re-called the immunoSEQ multiplex PCR reads with MiXCR. The sample lists 200,000 or so distinct CDR3 sequences, roughly 96% occurring once. The sequenced sample was CD4+ T cells from PBMCs. These receptors all come from a human donor with multiple sclerosis.

This clonotype was counted once. V usage is TRBV27 and J usage is TRBJ2-7; TRBD1 might be the D (5 bases). From germline, CDR1 is MNHEY and CDR2 SMNVEV (reference sequence). The CDR3 covers 14 residues. Deletions cut 5 bases from V and 3 bases from J, with 14 bases between. CDR3 amino acids: CASSVQVDSYEQYF. The CDR3 DNA is TGTGCCAGCAGTGTCCAGGTCGACAGCTACGAGCAGTACTTC.

V gene TRBV7-8 combines with J gene TRBJ2-2; D might be TRBD2 (5 bases). CDR1 is SGHVS and CDR2 is FQNEAQ in the germline V gene. The V gene lost 3 bases and the J gene lost 2 bases, with 10 bases spanning the gap. The CDR3 spans 15 residues. The CDR3 coding sequence is TGTGCCAGCAGCTTCCGGACGGGAAACACCGGGGAGCTGTTTTTT. This gives the protein CASSFRTGNTGELFF.

The chain recombines TRBV29-1 with TRBJ2-7; D gene uncertain. The CDR3 extends over 12 amino acids. Germline lookup yields CDR1 SQVTM and CDR2 ANQGSEA. Trimming took 7 bases from V and 2 from J, leaving 12 bases between them. The CDR3 bases are TGCAGCGCAGAGACGTCCCCCTACGAGCAGTACTTC. Translated: CSAETSPYEQYF.

The rearrangement uses TRBV29-1 and TRBJ2-3; 7 nucleotides align to TRBD2. CDR1 and CDR2 (germline): SQVTM, ANQGSEA. The junction had 6 bases not matched to a gene; V was cut back by 1 base and J by 2 bases. CDR3 length equals 15 residues. The CDR3 nucleotides read TGCAGCGTTGAAGGGACTAGGGCAGACACAGATACGCAGTATTTT. Translating gives CSVEGTRADTDTQYF.

The chain is built from TRBV29-1 and TRBJ2-6; D unresolved. This CDR3 has 16 residues. From germline, CDR1 is SQVTM and CDR2 ANQGSEA. Deletions cut 4 bases from V and 0 bases from J, with 13 bases between. Written as DNA, the CDR3 is TGCAGCGTTGGTAAAACAGCTTTCTCTGGGGCCAACGTCCTGACTTTC. Amino acid sequence: CSVGKTAFSGANVLTF.

The chain joins TRBV7-2 to TRBJ2-1; D not certain. CDR1 and CDR2 (germline): SGHTA, FQGNSA. With 8 bases removed from V and 12 bases from J, the gap between germline ends came to 14 bases. This CDR3 region has 11 residues. The DNA for the CDR3 is TGTGCCAGCGCCCGAAGGGTAGGGCAGTTCTTC. Translated, it gives CASARRVGQFF.

This chain joins TRBV27 and TRBJ2-4; no clear D gene. Germline loops: CDR1 MNHEY, CDR2 SMNVEV (reference sequence). The CDR3 is 14 amino acids. V lost 5 bases, J lost 8 bases, and 16 bases lay in between. CDR3 amino acids: CASSDLGQWDIQYF. The CDR3 DNA sequence: TGTGCCAGCAGTGACCTAGGTCAGTGGGACATTCAGTACTTC.

The chain links TRBV4-2 to TRBJ1-4; TRBD1 is a possible D gene (6 bases). V was cut by 1 base and J by 10 bases, with 16 bases left in between. CDR3 size: 15 residues. Germline lookup yields CDR1 LGHNA and CDR2 YNFKEQ. CDR3 region: CASSQASDSPRKLFF. The DNA for the CDR3 is TGTGCCAGCAGCCAAGCTTCGGACAGTCCGAGAAAACTGTTTTTT.

The V and J genes are TRBV3-1 and TRBJ2-2; the D call may be TRBD1 or TRBD2 (5 bases each). The germline V and J ends were trimmed by 4 bases and 5 bases, with 17 bases remaining between them. This CDR3 has 16 residues. The germline gives CDR1 LGHDT, CDR2 YNNKEL (reference sequence). The CDR3 here is CASSLLPGTSTGELFF. CDR3 nucleotides: TGTGCCAGCAGCCTCTTGCCCGGGACGTCTACCGGGGAGCTGTTTTTT.

This clonotype was picked up one time. The chain combines TRBV14 with TRBJ2-7; D uncertain. This CDR3 spans 13 amino acids. Germline CDR1 reads SGHDN; CDR2 reads FVKESK. Trimming stripped 4 bases from V and 1 base from J, with 8 bases between. The CDR3 protein is CASSPRLSYEQYF. DNA of the CDR3: TGTGCCAGCAGCCCTAGGTTGTCCTACGAGCAGTACTTC.

The chain links TRBV29-1 to TRBJ1-2; tentatively, D is TRBD1 (5 bases). V gave up 6 bases and J gave up 8 bases, with 10 bases separating them. Germline values: CDR1 SQVTM, CDR2 ANQGSEA. The CDR3 is 10 residues long. This CDR3 is CSVVGEGYTF. DNA of the CDR3: TGCAGCGTGGTGGGGGAAGGCTACACCTTC.

This chain joins TRBV5-4 and TRBJ1-5; 7 nucleotides agree with TRBD1. The V gene's germline CDR1 is SGHNT and CDR2 YYREEE (reference sequence). Unmatched junction bases numbered 20, after V lost 8 bases and J lost 3 bases. There are 18 residues in the CDR3. CDR3 residues: CARQPRPGQHRFNQPQHF. In DNA, the CDR3 is TGTGCCAGACAACCAAGACCGGGACAGCATAGATTCAATCAGCCCCAGCATTTT.

V and J are TRBV29-1 and TRBJ1-4; a weak D match, TRBD1 (5 bases). Germline CDR1 reads SQVTM; CDR2 reads ANQGSEA. V lost 4 bases to trimming and J lost 8 bases, with 11 bases between them. The CDR3 has 12 amino acids. The DNA of the CDR3 is TGCAGCGTTGCTCAGGGTAAAGAAAAACTGTTTTTT. Its translation: CSVAQGKEKLFF.

This clonotype has a single count. V is TRBV3-1 and J is TRBJ2-1; D gene ambiguous. Germline V CDR1 and CDR2: LGHDT, YNNKEL (reference sequence). V lost 5 bases and J 11 bases, leaving 10 bases between the germline ends. CDR3 length: 11 residues. CDR3 bases: TGTGCCAGCAGCGGTCCTGATAAGCAGTTCTTC. Translated, it gives CASSGPDKQFF.

The chain employs TRBV30 and TRBJ2-7; D is perhaps TRBD1 (5 bases). V was pared by 3 bases and J by 7 bases, with 16 bases between. This CDR3 spans 13 amino acids. In germline, CDR1 is GTSNPN, CDR2 SVGIG (reference sequence). The CDR3 loop is CAWSPRALREQYF. CDR3 coding DNA: TGTGCCTGGAGCCCCAGGGCTTTGAGAGAGCAGTACTTC.

This clonotype has just one count. This chain connects TRBV29-1 to TRBJ1-1, with D possibly TRBD1 on 5 matching bases. This CDR3 spans 10 amino acids. The V gene lost 7 bases and the J gene lost 8 bases, with 11 bases spanning the gap. In germline, CDR1 is SQVTM, CDR2 ANQGSEA. The CDR3 DNA sequence: TGCAGCGGGGGCGGGTCGGAAGCTTTCTTT. Translation gives CSGGGSEAFF.

The chain uses TRBV4-1 and TRBJ2-1, with D perhaps matching TRBD1 (6 bases). CDR3 length: 13 residues. The germline CDR1 and CDR2 sequences are MGHRA and YSYEKL. V lost 2 bases and J 7 bases, leaving 9 bases between the germline ends. CDR3: CASSQRDKNEQFF. In DNA form, the CDR3 reads TGCGCCAGCAGCCAACGGGACAAGAATGAGCAGTTCTTC.

This clonotype was detected only once. The chain employs TRBV30 and TRBJ1-5, with a weak D call TRBD1 (5 bases). V lost 0 bases and J 0 bases, leaving 15 bases between the germline ends. CDR1 is GTSNPN and CDR2 is SVGIG in the germline V gene (reference sequence). The CDR3 covers 17 residues. CDR3 nucleotide sequence: TGTGCCTGGAGTGTACTGGGGGGTTCATATAGCAATCAGCCCCAGCATTTT. Translated, it gives CAWSVLGGSYSNQPQHF.

V gene TRBV2 combines with J gene TRBJ2-7; 8 bases align to TRBD1. Trimming took 8 bases from V and 2 from J; bases not matched to a gene: 2. Germline V gene data show CDR1 as SNHLY and CDR2 as FYNNEI. The CDR3 has 12 residues. The CDR3 coding sequence is TGTGCCAGCTCAGGGGGCCCCTACGAGCAGTACTTC. It is translated as CASSGGPYEQYF.

The genes are TRBV5-1 and TRBJ2-3; no firm D call. The CDR3 sequence is 12 residues long. The ends were cut back, 0 bases at V and 6 bases at J, with 5 bases in the middle. Germline loops: CDR1 SGHRS, CDR2 YFSETQ. The CDR3 bases are TGCGCCAGCAGCTTGGACGGGGATACGCAGTATTTT. As protein: CASSLDGDTQYF.

As DNA, the CDR3 is TGTGCCAGCAGCTTGGCCGCTAGCGGGGTTTACGAGCAGTACTTC. This codes for CASSLAASGVYEQYF. This chain links TRBV5-4 with TRBJ2-7, with TRBD2 identical over 9 bases. This CDR3 spans 15 amino acids. Looked up from germline, CDR1 is SGHNT and CDR2 is YYREEE (reference sequence). The trim removed 0 bases at V and 4 bases at J, leaving 5 bases unmatched.

The genes are TRBV30 and TRBJ2-2; D not resolved. Germline V gives CDR1 GTSNPN, CDR2 SVGIG (reference sequence). The V end lost 4 bases, the J end lost 5 bases, and 11 bases lay between the germline ends. This CDR3 spans 13 amino acids. CDR3 protein: CAWTRKPTGELFF. CDR3 bases: TGTGCCTGGACCCGGAAACCTACCGGGGAGCTGTTTTTT.

This clonotype has just one count. The J gene is TRBJ2-1, the V gene TRBV12-3 or TRBV12-4, with D perhaps matching TRBD2 (6 bases). The V end was cut by 3 bases, the J end by 4 bases, with 13 bases between. The length of the CDR3 is 15 residues. Here the CDR3 DNA reads TGTGCCAGCAGTTTGATGGTAGCGGATTACAATGAGCAGTTCTTC. Protein: CASSLMVADYNEQFF.

This rearrangement joins TRBV12-3 or TRBV12-4 to TRBJ1-6; D gene unclear. The CDR3 consists of 14 residues. Deletions cut 6 bases from V and 3 bases from J, with 9 bases between. The CDR3 bases are TGTGCCAGCAGAAGGACGGACTATAATTCACCCCTCCACTTT. As protein: CASRRTDYNSPLHF.

The rearrangement links TRBV29-1 to TRBJ1-4; D is uncertain. Trimming took off 4 bases at V and 8 bases at J, with 8 bases between the two ends. Germline V gives CDR1 SQVTM, CDR2 ANQGSEA. The CDR3 extends over 11 amino acids. The CDR3 nucleotides read TGCAGCGTTGGGGCAGGAGAAAAACTGTTTTTT. It specifies CSVGAGEKLFF.

This chain uses TRBV12-3 or TRBV12-4 with TRBJ2-7; perhaps TRBD2 as D (5 bases). V dropped 3 bases and J dropped 3 bases, with 12 bases sitting between them. The CDR3 consists of 14 residues. This chain's CDR3 is CASSFRGFLYEQYF. As DNA, the CDR3 is TGTGCCAGCAGTTTTCGCGGGTTCCTCTACGAGCAGTACTTC.

The rearrangement uses TRBV5-1 and TRBJ2-5; 10 bases match TRBD1. J gave up 3 bases and V 5 bases, and 7 bases lay outside the gene matches. The CDR3 is 15 residues long. Looked up from germline, CDR1 is SGHRS and CDR2 is YFSETQ. The CDR3, as DNA: TGCGCCAGCAGTTCTGCCGGGACAGGGGAAGAGACCCAGTACTTC. As protein: CASSSAGTGEETQYF.

The rearrangement links TRBV24-1 to TRBJ2-5, with 9 bases fitting TRBD2. CDR1 KGHDR and CDR2 SFDVKD come from the germline V gene. With V trimmed by 2 bases and J by 5 bases, 5 bases remained unmatched. CDR3 size: 15 residues. Here the CDR3 reads CATSDWGTSRETQYF. CDR3 DNA sequence: TGTGCCACCAGTGATTGGGGGACTAGCAGGGAGACCCAGTACTTC.